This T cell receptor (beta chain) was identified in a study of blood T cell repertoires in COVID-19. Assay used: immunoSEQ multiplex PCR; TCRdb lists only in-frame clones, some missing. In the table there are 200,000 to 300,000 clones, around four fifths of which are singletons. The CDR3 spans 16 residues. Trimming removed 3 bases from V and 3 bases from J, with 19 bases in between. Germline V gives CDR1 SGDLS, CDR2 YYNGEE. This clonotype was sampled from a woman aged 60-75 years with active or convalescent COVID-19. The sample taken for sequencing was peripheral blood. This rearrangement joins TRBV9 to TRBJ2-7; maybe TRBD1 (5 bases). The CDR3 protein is CASSATSSGHFYEQYF. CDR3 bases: TGTGCCAGCAGCGCCACATCATCAGGGCATTTCTACGAGCAGTACTTC.